This TCR beta chain stems from a study of blood T cell repertoires in COVID-19. In the original workflow: Reference gene primers were amplified, and this amplification served to estimate nucleated cell counts. Profiling relied on immunoSEQ multiplex PCR, and the TCRdb table lists in-frame clones only, not all of them. The V and J calls and clone size are taken from that table; D and trimming were inferred from the DNA. This table holds approximately 280,000 clones, around 89% found once. There are 15 residues in the CDR3. After removal of 3 bases from V and 0 bases from J, the junction contained 3 bases not matched to a gene. Germline V lookup: CDR1 SGHDT, CDR2 YYEEEE.

The rearrangement uses TRBV5-6 and TRBJ1-3, with 7 bases matching TRBD1. The sequence came from a man aged 40-49 years with acute or convalescent COVID-19. Material: peripheral blood. The CDR3: CASSSGQYSGNTIYF. In nucleotides, the CDR3 is TGTGCCAGCAGCTCGGGACAGTACTCTGGAAACACCATATATTTT.